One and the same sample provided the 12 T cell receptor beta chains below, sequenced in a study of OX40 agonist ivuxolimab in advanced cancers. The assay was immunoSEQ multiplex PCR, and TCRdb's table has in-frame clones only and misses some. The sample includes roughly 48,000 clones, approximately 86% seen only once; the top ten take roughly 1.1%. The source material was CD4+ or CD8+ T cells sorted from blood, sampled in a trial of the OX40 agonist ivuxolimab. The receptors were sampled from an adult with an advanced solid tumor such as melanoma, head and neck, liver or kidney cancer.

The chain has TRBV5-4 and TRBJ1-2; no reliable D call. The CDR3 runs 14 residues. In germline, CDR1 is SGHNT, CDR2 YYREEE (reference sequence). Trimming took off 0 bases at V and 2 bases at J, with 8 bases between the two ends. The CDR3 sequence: CASSLGGANYGYTF. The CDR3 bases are TGTGCCAGCAGCTTGGGCGGAGCCAACTATGGCTACACCTTC.

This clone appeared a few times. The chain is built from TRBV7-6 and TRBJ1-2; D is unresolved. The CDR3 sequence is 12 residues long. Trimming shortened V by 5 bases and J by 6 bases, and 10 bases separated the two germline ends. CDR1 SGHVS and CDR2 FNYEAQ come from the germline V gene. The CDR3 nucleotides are TGTGCCAGCAGCGCGCCCGGGAATGGCTACACCTTC. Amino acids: CASSAPGNGYTF.

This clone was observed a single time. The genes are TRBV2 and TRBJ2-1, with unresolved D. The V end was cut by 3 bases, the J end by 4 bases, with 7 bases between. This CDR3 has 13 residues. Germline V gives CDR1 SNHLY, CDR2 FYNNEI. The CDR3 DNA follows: TGTGCCAGCAGTGAGAACTATTACAATGAGCAGTTCTTC. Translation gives CASSENYYNEQFF.

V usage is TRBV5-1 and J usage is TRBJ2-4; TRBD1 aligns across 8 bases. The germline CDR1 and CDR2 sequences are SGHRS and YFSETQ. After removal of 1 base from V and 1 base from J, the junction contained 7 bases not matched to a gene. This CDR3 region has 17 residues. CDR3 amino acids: CASSLRSGGAAKNIQYF. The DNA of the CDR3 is TGCGCCAGCAGCTTGAGGTCAGGGGGCGCGGCCAAAAACATTCAGTACTTC.

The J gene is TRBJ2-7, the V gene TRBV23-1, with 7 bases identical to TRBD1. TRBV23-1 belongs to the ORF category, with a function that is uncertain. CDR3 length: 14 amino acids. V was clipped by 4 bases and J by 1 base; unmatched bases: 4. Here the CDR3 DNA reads TGCGCCAGCAGTCGGGACAGCTCGTCCTACGAGCAGTACTTC. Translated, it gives CASSRDSSSYEQYF.

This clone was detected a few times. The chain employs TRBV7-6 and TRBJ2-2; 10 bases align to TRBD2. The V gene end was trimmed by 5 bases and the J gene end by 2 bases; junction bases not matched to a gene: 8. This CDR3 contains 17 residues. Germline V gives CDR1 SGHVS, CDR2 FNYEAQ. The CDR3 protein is CASSESGGAQNTGELFF. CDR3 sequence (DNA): TGTGCCAGCAGCGAAAGCGGGGGGGCTCAAAACACCGGGGAGCTGTTTTTT.

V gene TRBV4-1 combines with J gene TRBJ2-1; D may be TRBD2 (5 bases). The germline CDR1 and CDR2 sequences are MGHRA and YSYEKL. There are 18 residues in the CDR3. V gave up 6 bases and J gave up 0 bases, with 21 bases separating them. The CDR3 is CASRQLDLIASSYNEQFF. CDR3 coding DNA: TGCGCCAGCAGGCAACTAGACCTGATAGCCAGCTCCTACAATGAGCAGTTCTTC.

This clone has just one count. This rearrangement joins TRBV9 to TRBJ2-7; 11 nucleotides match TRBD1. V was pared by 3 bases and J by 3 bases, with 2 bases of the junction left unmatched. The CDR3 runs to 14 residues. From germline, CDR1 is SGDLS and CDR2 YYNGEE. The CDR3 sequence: CASSEGTGGYEQYF. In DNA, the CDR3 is TGTGCCAGCAGCGAGGGGACAGGGGGCTACGAGCAGTACTTC. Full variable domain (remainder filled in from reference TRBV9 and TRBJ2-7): DSGVTQTPKHLITATGQRVTLRCSPRSGDLSVYWYQQSLDQGLQFLIQYYNGEERAKGNILERFSAQQFPDLHSELNLSSLELGDSALYFCASSEGTGGYEQYFGPGTRLTVT.

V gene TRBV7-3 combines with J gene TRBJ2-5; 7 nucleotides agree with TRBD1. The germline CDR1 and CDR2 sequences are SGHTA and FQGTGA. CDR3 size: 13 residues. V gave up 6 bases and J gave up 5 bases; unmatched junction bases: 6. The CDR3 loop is CASSLDRSETQYF. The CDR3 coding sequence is TGTGCCAGCAGTCTGGACAGGTCGGAGACCCAGTACTTC. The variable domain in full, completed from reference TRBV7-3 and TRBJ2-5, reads GAGVSQTPSNKVTEKGKYVELRCDPISGHTALYWYRQSLGQGPEFLIYFQGTGAADDSGLPNDRFFAVRPEGSVSTLKIQRTERGDSAVYLCASSLDRSETQYFGPGTRLLVL.

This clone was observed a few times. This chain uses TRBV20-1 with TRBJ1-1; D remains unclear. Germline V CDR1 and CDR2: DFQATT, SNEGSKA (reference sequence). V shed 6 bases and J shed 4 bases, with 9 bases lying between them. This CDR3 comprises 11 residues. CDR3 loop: CSANQPTEAFF. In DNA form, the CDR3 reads TGCAGTGCCAATCAACCCACTGAAGCTTTCTTT.

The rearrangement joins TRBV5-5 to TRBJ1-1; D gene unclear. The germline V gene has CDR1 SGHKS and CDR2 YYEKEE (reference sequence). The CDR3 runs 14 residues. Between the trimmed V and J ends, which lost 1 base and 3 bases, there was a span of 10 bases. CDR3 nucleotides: TGTGCCAGCAGCTTGTATGGCAGGTACACTGAAGCTTTCTTT. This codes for CASSLYGRYTEAFF. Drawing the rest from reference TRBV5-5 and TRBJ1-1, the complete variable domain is DAGVTQSPTHLIKTRGQQVTLRCSPISGHKSVSWYQQVLGQGPQFIFQYYEKEERGRGNFPDRFSARQFPNYSSELNVNALLLGDSALYLCASSLYGRYTEAFFGQGTRLTVV.

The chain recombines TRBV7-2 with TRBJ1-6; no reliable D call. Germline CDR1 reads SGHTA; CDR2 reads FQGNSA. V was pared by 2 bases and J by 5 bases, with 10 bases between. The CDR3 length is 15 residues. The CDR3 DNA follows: TGTGCCAGCAGCTTATGGGCCGGGAATAATTCACCCCTCCACTTT. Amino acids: CASSLWAGNNSPLHF. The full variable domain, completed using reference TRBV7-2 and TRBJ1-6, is GAGVSQSPSNKVTEKGKDVELRCDPISGHTALYWYRQSLGQGLEFLIYFQGNSAPDKSGLPSDRFSAERTGGSVSTLTIQRTQQEDSAVYLCASSLWAGNNSPLHFGNGTRLTVT.